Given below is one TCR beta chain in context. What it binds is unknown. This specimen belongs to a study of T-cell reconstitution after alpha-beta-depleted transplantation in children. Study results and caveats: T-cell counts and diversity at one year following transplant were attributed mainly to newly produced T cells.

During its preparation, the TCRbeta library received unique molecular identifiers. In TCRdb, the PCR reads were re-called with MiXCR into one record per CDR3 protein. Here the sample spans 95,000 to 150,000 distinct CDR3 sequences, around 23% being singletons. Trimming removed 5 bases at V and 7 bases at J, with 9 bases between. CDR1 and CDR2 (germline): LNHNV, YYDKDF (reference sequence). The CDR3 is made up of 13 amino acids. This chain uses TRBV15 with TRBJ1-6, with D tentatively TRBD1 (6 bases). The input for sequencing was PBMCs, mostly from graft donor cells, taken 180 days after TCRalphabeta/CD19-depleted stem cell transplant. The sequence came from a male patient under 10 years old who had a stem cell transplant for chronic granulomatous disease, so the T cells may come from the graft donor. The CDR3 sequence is CATSQTGNSPLHF. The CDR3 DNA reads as TGTGCCACCAGCCAAACAGGGAATTCACCCCTCCACTTT. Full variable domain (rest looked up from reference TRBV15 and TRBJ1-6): DAMVIQNPRYQVTQFGKPVTLSCSQTLNHNVMYWYQQKSSQAPKLLFHYYDKDFNNEADTPDNFQSRRPNTSFCFLDIRSPGLGDTAMYLCATSQTGNSPLHFGNGTRLTVT.